These 8 T cell receptor beta chains came from one sample sequenced in a study of OX40 agonist ivuxolimab in advanced cancers. Profiling relied on immunoSEQ multiplex PCR, and the TCRdb table lists in-frame clones only, not all of them. The sample holds around 80,000 clones, around 90% seen once. Material: CD4+ or CD8+ T cells sorted from blood, obtained in a trial of the OX40 agonist ivuxolimab. These receptors all stem from an adult with an advanced solid tumor such as melanoma, head and neck, liver or kidney cancer.

V gene TRBV10-2 combines with J gene TRBJ1-3; 8 positions match TRBD1. The length of the CDR3 is 14 residues. V shed 2 bases and J 7 bases; nucleotides not matched to a gene: 4. Looked up from germline, CDR1 is WSHSY and CDR2 is SAAADI. The CDR3 nucleotides are TGCGCCAGCAGTGAGGGCAGGGGGCCGAACACCATATATTTT. Protein sequence: CASSEGRGPNTIYF.

This chain links TRBV9 with TRBJ2-2; the D gene could be TRBD1 or TRBD2 (5 bases each). The CDR3 sequence is 17 residues long. Germline assignment: CDR1 SGDLS and CDR2 YYNGEE. V was trimmed by 4 bases and J by 6 bases, leaving 22 bases between them. This CDR3 is CASSLRAPTRGSGELFF. Written as DNA, the CDR3 is TGTGCCAGCAGCCTCAGGGCGCCCACTCGGGGATCCGGGGAGCTGTTTTTT.

This clone came up once. J is TRBJ2-2 and V is TRBV28; perhaps TRBD2 as D (5 bases). The CDR3 sequence is 15 residues long. Germline V gene data show CDR1 as MDHEN and CDR2 as SYDVKM. V was clipped by 4 bases and J by 7 bases, with 16 bases between them. The CDR3 sequence is CASSWRVLRIGELFF. The CDR3 DNA sequence: TGTGCCAGCAGTTGGCGGGTACTCAGGATCGGGGAGCTGTTTTTT.

The sample holds a few counts of this clone. CDR3 loop: CASSGQGAGVTDTQYF. The CDR3 coding sequence is TGTGCCAGCAGTGGACAGGGGGCAGGGGTGACAGATACGCAGTATTTT. The V gene is TRBV2, the J gene TRBJ2-3; 10 bases fit TRBD1. Unmatched junction bases numbered 7, after V lost 4 bases and J lost 3 bases. Germline assignment: CDR1 SNHLY and CDR2 FYNNEI. The length of the CDR3 is 16 residues.

The chain joins TRBV10-2 to TRBJ2-7; D might be TRBD1 (7 bases). Germline CDR1 and CDR2: WSHSY and SAAADI. The CDR3 runs 15 residues. The germline V and J ends were trimmed by 2 bases and 0 bases, with 11 bases remaining between them. CDR3 coding DNA: TGCGCCAGCAGTGAGGCAGGGGGGACCTCCTACGAGCAGTACGTC. It is translated as CASSEAGGTSYEQYV.

This clone was recorded only once. This chain uses TRBV7-2 with TRBJ1-5; possible D gene TRBD1, 6 bases. This CDR3 spans 16 amino acids. The V gene's germline CDR1 is SGHTA and CDR2 FQGNSA. V was clipped by 1 base and J by 0 bases, with 10 bases between them. CDR3 sequence (DNA): TGTGCCAGCAGCTTAGACCGGGACATTAGCAATCAGCCCCAGCATTTT. This encodes CASSLDRDISNQPQHF.

The chain is built from TRBV5-1 and TRBJ2-4; tentatively, D is TRBD1 (6 bases). The V gene lost 4 bases and the J gene lost 12 bases, with 11 bases spanning the gap. The CDR3 sequence is 11 residues long. CDR1 SGHRS and CDR2 YFSETQ come from the germline V gene. Here the CDR3 reads CASSTGQTQYF. The CDR3 region has the DNA TGCGCCAGCAGCACCGGACAGACTCAGTACTTC.

This rearrangement joins TRBV5-1 to TRBJ2-2, with D perhaps matching TRBD2 (6 bases). From germline, CDR1 is SGHRS and CDR2 YFSETQ. V shed 2 bases and J shed 4 bases, with 9 bases lying between them. The CDR3 extends over 14 amino acids. The CDR3: CASSLDGGTGELFF. The CDR3, as DNA: TGCGCCAGCAGCTTAGACGGGGGCACCGGGGAGCTGTTTTTT.